The 31 T cell receptor beta chains presented below share a single source sample, sequenced in a study of cytomegalovirus exposure and HLA in healthy donors. The PCR made use of 60 Vbeta and 13 Jbeta primers. Libraries were prepared by immunoSEQ multiplex PCR; TCRdb keeps only in-frame clonotypes and omits some of them. Of about 180,000 clones listed, 80% to 90% are singletons. The specimen was PBMCs. These TCRs come from a woman aged 18-29 years in good health and CMV-seropositive.

V and J are TRBV28 and TRBJ1-6; D is perhaps TRBD1 (5 bases). The CDR3 contains 16 residues. Per germline, CDR1 MDHEN and CDR2 SYDVKM. V shed 4 bases and J shed 11 bases, with 21 bases lying between them. The CDR3 DNA reads as TGTGCCAGCAGTTCGGTTGGGGCTCTATCCCGAACACCCCTCCACTTT. Protein: CASSSVGALSRTPLHF. Drawing the rest from reference TRBV28 and TRBJ1-6, the complete variable domain is DVKVTQSSRYLVKRTGEKVFLECVQDMDHENMFWYRQDPGLGLRLIYFSYDVKMKEKGDIPEGYSVSREKKERFSLILESASTNQTSMYLCASSSVGALSRTPLHFGNGTRLTVT.

The table lists this clone with a few counts. The V gene is TRBV15, the J gene TRBJ2-1, with TRBD1 matching over 9 bases. This CDR3 is 17 amino acids long. V was pared by 4 bases and J by 6 bases, with 13 bases of the junction left unmatched. Germline CDR1 is LNHNV and CDR2 is YYDKDF (reference sequence). Here the CDR3 DNA reads TGTGCCACCAGCAACGGATACAGGGGGCTCGTAGTCAATGAGCAGTTCTTC. This sequence encodes CATSNGYRGLVVNEQFF.

The V call is TRBV7-9, the J call TRBJ1-1, with TRBD1 matching over 7 bases. V was pared by 10 bases and J by 7 bases, with 6 bases of the junction left unmatched. The germline V gene has CDR1 SEHNR and CDR2 FQNEAQ (reference sequence). This CDR3 has 11 amino acids. CDR3 nucleotides: TGTGCCATCATCAGGGGGGTTGAAGCTTTCTTT. It specifies CAIIRGVEAFF.

The rearrangement uses TRBV9 and TRBJ2-1; a possible D gene is TRBD2 (6 bases). From germline, CDR1 is SGDLS and CDR2 YYNGEE. There are 14 residues in the CDR3. Trimming pared 0 bases from V and 4 bases from J, leaving 8 bases between. Written as DNA, the CDR3 is TGTGCCAGCAGCGTAGTCGCGGGGTACAATGAGCAGTTCTTC. Translated, it gives CASSVVAGYNEQFF.

The V call is TRBV5-1, the J call TRBJ2-7; D is perhaps TRBD2 (6 bases). Germline assignment: CDR1 SGHRS and CDR2 YFSETQ. The CDR3 length is 16 residues. V was clipped by 3 bases and J by 4 bases, with 20 bases between them. This CDR3 reads CASSSKSGQGWYEQYF. The CDR3, as DNA: TGCGCCAGCAGCTCGAAGAGCGGGCAGGGCTGGTACGAGCAGTACTTC.

The J gene is TRBJ2-5, the V gene TRBV7-9; D is ambiguous. V lost 2 bases to trimming and J lost 2 bases, with 9 bases between them. Germline assignment: CDR1 SEHNR and CDR2 FQNEAQ (reference sequence). The length of the CDR3 is 14 residues. The CDR3: CASSLLSRQETQYF. DNA for the CDR3: TGTGCCAGCAGCTTATTGTCGAGACAAGAGACCCAGTACTTC.

The chain recombines TRBV28 with TRBJ1-1; D remains ambiguous. The germline CDR1 and CDR2 sequences are MDHEN and SYDVKM. CDR3 size: 17 residues. Trimming took 5 bases from V and 2 from J, leaving 21 bases between them. DNA for the CDR3: TGTGCCAGCAGTCCCTGGGTGGGAATTCGGGGTAACACTGAAGCTTTCTTT. Encoded protein: CASSPWVGIRGNTEAFF.

Sample share makes this clone medium-sized. The CDR3 DNA sequence: TGTGCCAGTAGTATGGGGAGGACCGGGGAGCAGTACTTC. Translation: CASSMGRTGEQYF. The chain combines TRBV19 with TRBJ2-7; perhaps TRBD2 as D (6 bases). The CDR3 length is 13 residues. CDR1 and CDR2 (germline): LNHDA, SQIVND (reference sequence). V was cut by 3 bases and J by 7 bases, with 13 bases left in between.

The V gene is TRBV9, the J gene TRBJ2-7; D possibly corresponds to TRBD2 (7 bases). The CDR3 has 20 residues. Trimming took off 4 bases at V and 3 bases at J, with 32 bases between the two ends. From germline, CDR1 is SGDLS and CDR2 YYNGEE. Here the CDR3 reads CASSSRIGSAGARGSYEQYF. The CDR3 bases are TGTGCCAGCAGCTCTCGAATAGGGTCCGCGGGGGCCCGGGGGAGCTACGAGCAGTACTTC.

This clone appeared a single time. This sequence joins TRBV6-6 and TRBJ2-5, with D possibly TRBD2 on 6 matching bases. Between the trimmed V and J ends, which lost 0 bases and 5 bases, there was a span of 16 bases. Germline V gene lookup returns CDR1 MNHNY and CDR2 SVGAGI (reference sequence). This CDR3 region has 16 residues. For the CDR3, the DNA is TGTGCCAGCAGTTACTCGAGGGCGGGGCGACGGGAGACCCAGTACTTC. Translation: CASSYSRAGRRETQYF.

The chain has TRBV5-1 and TRBJ2-1; 7 bases line up with TRBD1. The V gene's germline CDR1 is SGHRS and CDR2 YFSETQ. The V gene end was trimmed by 0 bases and the J gene end by 9 bases; junction bases not matched to a gene: 6. The CDR3 is 14 residues long. The CDR3 nucleotides are TGCGCCAGCAGCTTGGCAGGGGGAGATGGTGAGCAGTTCTTC. This codes for CASSLAGGDGEQFF.

V gene TRBV5-1 combines with J gene TRBJ2-5; TRBD1 aligns across 9 bases. The DNA end favors TRBJ2-7, so the J call may be wrong. The germline V gene encodes CDR1 SGHRS and CDR2 YFSETQ. The CDR3 sequence is 14 residues long. The CDR3 loop is CATGPGQGPYEQYF. CDR3 nucleotide sequence: TGCGCCACTGGGCCGGGACAGGGTCCCTACGAGCAGTACTTC.

The J gene is TRBJ2-5, the V gene TRBV10-3; 8 nucleotides agree with TRBD1. TRBJ2-7 explains the end of the DNA better; the J call may be wrong. The CDR3 is made up of 13 amino acids. Germline lookup yields CDR1 ENHRY and CDR2 SYGVKD. CDR3 DNA sequence: TGTGCCACCCAACCGGGACAGGACTACGAGCAGTACTTC. This translates into CATQPGQDYEQYF.

The chain recombines TRBV10-3 with TRBJ2-7, with 11 bases that match TRBD2. This CDR3 comprises 15 residues. The V gene end was trimmed by 3 bases and the J gene end by 3 bases; junction bases not matched to a gene: 4. Germline assignment: CDR1 ENHRY and CDR2 SYGVKD. This CDR3 is CAISDGLAGGYEQYF. In nucleotides, the CDR3 is TGTGCCATCAGTGATGGTCTAGCGGGGGGCTACGAGCAGTACTTC.

This sequence joins TRBV5-6 and TRBJ1-6; 7 nucleotides line up with TRBD1. This CDR3 contains 15 residues. The V and J ends lost 4 bases and 10 bases, in that order; junction bases with no gene match: 11. Germline V gene lookup returns CDR1 SGHDT and CDR2 YYEEEE. Here the CDR3 reads CASSRRDSWGSPLHF. The CDR3, as DNA: TGTGCCAGCAGCCGACGGGACAGCTGGGGATCACCCCTCCACTTT.

This chain links TRBV5-1 with TRBJ2-1; D is unresolved. Germline CDR1 SGHRS, CDR2 YFSETQ. The length of the CDR3 is 13 residues. V lost 0 bases, J lost 7 bases, and 8 bases lay in between. DNA of the CDR3: TGCGCCAGCAGCTTGGACGGTTGGAATGAGCAGTTCTTC. Its translation is CASSLDGWNEQFF. Complete variable domain (other parts from reference TRBV5-1 and TRBJ2-1): KAGVTQTPRYLIKTRGQQVTLSCSPISGHRSVSWYQQTPGQGLQFLFEYFSETQRNKGNFPGRFSGRQFSNSRSEMNVSTLELGDSALYLCASSLDGWNEQFFGPGTRLTVL.

CDR3 sequence: CASSHSWGVDGYTF. The CDR3 DNA follows: TGCGCCAGCAGCCACAGCTGGGGCGTCGATGGCTACACCTTC. V and J are TRBV4-1 and TRBJ1-2; TRBD1 might be the D (5 bases). Germline V lookup: CDR1 MGHRA, CDR2 YSYEKL. The V end was cut by 3 bases, the J end by 6 bases, with 14 bases between. CDR3 size: 14 residues.

The sample holds one count of this clone. CDR3 sequence (DNA): TGTGCCAGCAGTGCCACCGGGATAACGAGTGACAATGAGCAGTTCTTC. It specifies CASSATGITSDNEQFF. This chain connects TRBV7-9 to TRBJ2-1; TRBD2 might be the D (5 bases). The CDR3 is 16 amino acids. Germline V gene sequence: CDR1 SEHNR, CDR2 FQNEAQ (reference sequence). The V gene lost 6 bases and the J gene lost 5 bases, with 20 bases spanning the gap.

This clone has only one observation. The genes are TRBV10-3 and TRBJ1-1; 7 positions match TRBD1. Germline lookup yields CDR1 ENHRY and CDR2 SYGVKD. The ends lost 10 bases at V and 1 base at J; junction bases unmatched: 12. CDR3 length: 15 amino acids. CDR3 DNA: TGTGCCACCCAGCCGGGGACAGCCTCGAACACTGAAGCTTTCTTT. Translating it yields CATQPGTASNTEAFF.

CDR3 sequence (DNA): TGTGCCAGCAGCACAGGGTATGGCTACACCTTC. Translating gives CASSTGYGYTF. The chain couples TRBV6-5 to TRBJ1-2; a weak D match, TRBD1 (6 bases). The CDR3 extends over 11 amino acids. V shed 6 bases and J shed 5 bases, with 7 bases lying between them. CDR1 and CDR2 (germline): MNHEY, SVGAGI.

CDR3 DNA sequence: TGCGCCAGCAGTCAATTTCAGGGGCCGGCGTCTTACTATGGCTACACCTTC. Translating it yields CASSQFQGPASYYGYTF. The rearrangement links TRBV23-1 to TRBJ1-2; possible D gene TRBD1, 6 bases. TRBV23-1 is recorded as an ORF, its role being uncertain. Trimming took off 1 base at V and 3 bases at J, with 18 bases between the two ends. The CDR3 runs to 17 residues.

This chain connects TRBV9 to TRBJ2-5; 13 bases map to TRBD2. J lost 4 bases, V lost 3 bases, and 6 bases had no gene match. Germline V lookup: CDR1 SGDLS, CDR2 YYNGEE. The CDR3 covers 16 residues. The CDR3 protein is CASSAELAGGIETQYF. DNA of the CDR3: TGTGCCAGCAGCGCGGAACTAGCGGGGGGGATAGAGACCCAGTACTTC. Full variable domain (outside the CDR3, taken from reference TRBV9 and TRBJ2-5): DSGVTQTPKHLITATGQRVTLRCSPRSGDLSVYWYQQSLDQGLQFLIQYYNGEERAKGNILERFSAQQFPDLHSELNLSSLELGDSALYFCASSAELAGGIETQYFGPGTRLLVL.

V gene TRBV29-1 combines with J gene TRBJ2-1; D uncertain. The CDR3 totals 10 residues. Per the germline V gene, CDR1 is SQVTM and CDR2 is ANQGSEA. V was trimmed by 4 bases and J by 6 bases, leaving 4 bases between them. The CDR3 here is CSVGSNEQFF. The CDR3 DNA is TGCAGCGTTGGTAGCAATGAGCAGTTCTTC.

The gene calls are TRBV18 and TRBJ1-2; 9 nucleotides align to TRBD1. The CDR3 has 16 amino acids. With 2 bases clipped from V and 4 bases from J, the junction kept 8 bases outside the gene matches. The germline gives CDR1 KGHSH, CDR2 LQKENI. As DNA, the CDR3 is TGTGCCAGCTCACCAATCCGGGACAGGGTCCCCTATGGCTACACCTTC. Encoded protein: CASSPIRDRVPYGYTF.

The chain couples TRBV9 to TRBJ1-2; 7 bases line up with TRBD1. J was trimmed by 4 bases and V by 0 bases; bases with no gene match: 9. CDR1 is SGDLS, CDR2 YYNGEE, per germline. This CDR3 is built from 16 residues. CDR3 DNA: TGTGCCAGCAGCGTAGCTAAACAGGGGACCGGCTATGGCTACACCTTC. Translated, it gives CASSVAKQGTGYGYTF. Drawing the rest from reference TRBV9 and TRBJ1-2, the complete variable domain is DSGVTQTPKHLITATGQRVTLRCSPRSGDLSVYWYQQSLDQGLQFLIQYYNGEERAKGNILERFSAQQFPDLHSELNLSSLELGDSALYFCASSVAKQGTGYGYTFGSGTRLTVV.

The J gene is TRBJ1-5, the V gene TRBV6-5; D possibly corresponds to TRBD1 (5 bases). The germline CDR1 and CDR2 sequences are MNHEY and SVGAGI. V gave up 5 bases and J gave up 1 base, with 9 bases separating them. This CDR3 region has 14 residues. CDR3 coding DNA: TGTGCCAGCAGTGCCTCAGGGAGCAATCAGCCCCAGCATTTT. Residues: CASSASGSNQPQHF.

This clone showed up just once. The genes are TRBV4-2 and TRBJ2-3, with TRBD2 matching over 10 bases. The CDR3 spans 19 residues. Trimming removed 2 bases from V and 0 bases from J; junction bases left unmatched: 11. CDR1 and CDR2 (germline): LGHNA, YNFKEQ. The CDR3 here is CASSQPTSGATYSTDTQYF. The CDR3 DNA follows: TGTGCCAGCAGCCAACCTACTAGCGGGGCGACGTATAGCACAGATACGCAGTATTTT.

The J gene is TRBJ1-6, the V gene TRBV5-6; 9 nucleotides match TRBD1. The CDR3 covers 14 residues. V lost 8 bases, J lost 1 base, and 1 base stayed unmatched. Germline CDR1 reads SGHDT; CDR2 reads YYEEEE. The CDR3 nucleotides are TGTGCCAGAGACAGGGGGTCCTATAATTCACCCCTCCACTTT. Translation gives CARDRGSYNSPLHF.

This clone was observed once. The J gene is TRBJ2-5, the V gene TRBV28; 12 bases line up with TRBD1. J was trimmed by 1 base and V by 8 bases; bases with no gene match: 20. Germline V gene lookup returns CDR1 MDHEN and CDR2 SYDVKM. The CDR3 contains 20 residues. CDR3 nucleotide sequence: TGTGCCAGCTTTAGGTGGCCCGGGACAGGGGGCATCGAATTCCAAGAGACCCAGTACTTC. It is translated as CASFRWPGTGGIEFQETQYF.

The V and J genes are TRBV2 and TRBJ2-6; D might be TRBD1 (5 bases). Germline V gene sequence: CDR1 SNHLY, CDR2 FYNNEI. The CDR3 spans 18 residues. Deletions cut 4 bases from V and 0 bases from J, with 16 bases between. The CDR3 spells CASSVARDRSSGANVLTF. For the CDR3, the DNA is TGTGCCAGCAGTGTTGCACGAGACAGATCCTCTGGGGCCAACGTCCTGACTTTC.

The rearrangement links TRBV5-6 to TRBJ1-5, with D possibly matching TRBD1 (6 bases). Per germline, CDR1 SGHDT and CDR2 YYEEEE. The V and J ends lost 4 bases and 2 bases respectively, with 13 bases between them. The CDR3 contains 15 residues. CDR3 sequence (DNA): TGTGCCAGCAGCCGCGGACAGCCTCGCAATCAGCCCCAGCATTTT. Translated: CASSRGQPRNQPQHF.